Ten or more counts support the clone carrying this T cell receptor beta chain. Each CDR3 protein gets one entry after TCRdb re-called the 5' RACE reads with MiXCR. The data hold about 160,000 distinct CDR3 sequences, with around 16% observed a single time. The data are from a study of CD8 T cells in ankylosing spondylitis. Trimming removed 3 bases from V and 3 bases from J; junction bases left unmatched: 7. This CDR3 is 16 amino acids long. Germline CDR1 SGHDT, CDR2 YYEEEE. This sequence was found in a male donor with ankylosing spondylitis or in good health (not recorded which). Sequenced: blood, either unsorted or a sorted T cell fraction (not recorded which). The chain recombines TRBV5-6 with TRBJ2-2; 8 bases line up with TRBD1. CDR3 coding DNA: TGTGCCAGCAGCTCCCCCCCGGGACAGGACACCGGGGAGCTGTTTTTT. Translating it yields CASSSPPGQDTGELFF.